This entry concerns a single TCR beta chain. The antigen remains undetermined. Because the CDR3's place on the DNA is in doubt, the DNA is left out and the CDR3 is given as listed by TCRdb. These data come from a study of identical twins' blood T cells. Reared together, all three twin pairs probably met the same infectious agents and vaccines. Germline V gene data show CDR1 as MNHNS and CDR2 as SASEGT. The CDR3 numbers 14 amino acids, ends counted. Findings of the study overall: Twins reportedly had markedly more similar V usage than unrelated donors, even among out-of-frame TCRbeta clonotypes. Environmental influences on twin similarity could not be excluded.

Each CDR3 protein is one row after TCRdb ran MiXCR on the 5' RACE reads. Of 300,000 to 400,000 distinct CDR3 sequences listed, more than 25% are singletons. This clonotype was sampled from a woman aged 18 to 49 in good health. The chain combines TRBV6-1 with TRBJ1-2; no check of the table's D call, TRBD1, against the DNA was made. Sequencing input: PBMCs. This chain's CDR3 is CAAGGTGNVYGCTF.